The rows below give T cell receptor beta chains drawn from one sample of a study of shared T cell receptors in the human thymus. Clones were sequenced by immunoSEQ multiplex PCR, and TCRdb holds only the in-frame ones, with some missing. The table has roughly 550,000 clones, 75% to 80% seen once; the top ten hold about 0.012%. The data were also submitted as part of a second study, on human thymus T cells.

Sequencing used thymocytes. The receptors were gathered from a boy less than two years old with a congenital heart defect. The CDR3 runs from the conserved cysteine through the conserved F or W. Each record gives: CDR3 length, D gene, V gene, J gene, clone size, CDR3 DNA, CDR3 protein. D genes are given only for firm matches. The listing skips clone size in some rows; elsewhere it reads once, few, many or a size class.

>19|TRBD2|TRBV15|TRBJ2-3|.
TGTGCCACCAGCAGAGTGGGAGCGGGAGGGGCCTTTGGCGCAGATACGCAGTATTTT
CATSRVGAGGAFGADTQYF
>15|TRBD1|TRBV5-6|TRBJ2-1|.
TGTGCCAGCAGCCCGGGACAGGGGTCCTACAATGAGCAGTTCTTC
CASSPGQGSYNEQFF
>19|TRBD2|TRBV27|TRBJ2-1|.
TGTGCCAGCAGTCGACCGGGACTAGCGGGAGGGGAGGCCTACAATGAGCAGTTCTTC
CASSRPGLAGGEAYNEQFF
>15|TRBD1|TRBV18|TRBJ1-2|.
TGTGCCAGCTCACCACGTGGGACAGGCGATTATGGCTACACCTTC
CASSPRGTGDYGYTF
>16|TRBD2|TRBV6-5|TRBJ2-3|.
TGTGCCAGCAGTTATAGTGGTGTAGCGGGAGGAGATACGCAGTATTTT
CASSYSGVAGGDTQYF
>18|TRBD1|TRBV15|TRBJ2-6|.
TGTGCCACCAGCAGTGTCGACAGGGGGAGGTCTGGGGCCAACGTCCTGACTTTC
CATSSVDRGRSGANVLTF
>17|TRBD1|TRBV7-8|TRBJ2-7|few
TGTGCCAGCAGCTCCAGGGACAGGGAAAATTCTAGCCACGAGCAGTACTTC
CASSSRDRENSSHEQYF
>13|TRBD2|TRBV27|TRBJ2-7|.
TGTGCCGCGGGACTAGCGGGAGGTTACGAGCAGTACTTC
CAAGLAGGYEQYF
>15|.|TRBV7-9|TRBJ1-5|.
TGTGCCAGCAGCTCCGTGGGGGGGCGGGAGCAGCCCCAGCATTTT
CASSSVGGREQPQHF
>15|.|TRBV2|TRBJ1-4|few
TGTGCCAGCGAGGGCCCTGGGACACATAATGAAAAACTGTTTTTT
CASEGPGTHNEKLFF
>16|.|TRBV5-1|TRBJ2-1|.
TGCGCCAGCAGCTTGATTGCGGGACGCTCCTACAATGAGCAGTTCTTC
CASSLIAGRSYNEQFF
>16|.|TRBV14|TRBJ1-1|.
TGTGCCAGCAGCCAAGAAGCTTGGGGCCCGAACACTGAAGCTTTCTTT
CASSQEAWGPNTEAFF
>12|.|TRBV5-8|TRBJ2-1|.
TGTGCCAGCAGCTTGGGGGAGAGATGGGCGTTCTTC
CASSLGERWAFF
>17|.|TRBV7-2|TRBJ2-3|few
TGTGCCAGCAGCTCTGGCCTCACGGGAGCTTGCACAGATACGCAGTATTTT
CASSSGLTGACTDTQYF
>16|TRBD2|TRBV7-2|TRBJ2-7|.
TGTGCCAGCAGCGTGGGGTCTAGCGGGAGGGCCTACGAGCAGTACTTC
CASSVGSSGRAYEQYF
>15|TRBD1|TRBV19|TRBJ2-6|few
TGTGCCAGTAGTAACAGGGGATCCGGGGCCAACGTCCTGACTTTC
CASSNRGSGANVLTF
>15|.|TRBV19|TRBJ2-1|.
TGTGCCAGTAGTAGAAGGGGTCGACCCTACAATGAGCAGTTCTTC
CASSRRGRPYNEQFF
>14|.|TRBV4-3|TRBJ2-3|once
TGCGCCAGTACCAGGGGTTTAGGGACAGATACGCAGTATTTT
CASTRGLGTDTQYF
>13|.|TRBV28|TRBJ2-7|.
TGTGCCAGCAGTTTAGGGCCGGACTACGAGCAGTACTTC
CASSLGPDYEQYF
>18|TRBD1|TRBV13|TRBJ2-1|.
TGTGCCAGCAGCCGGGGACAGGGAGGTGGGGAGCACTACAATGAGCAGTTCTTC
CASSRGQGGGEHYNEQFF
>15|TRBD2|TRBV4-3|TRBJ2-3|.
TGCGCCAGCAGCCGAGGGACTAGCGGGAGGGATACGCAGTATTTT
CASSRGTSGRDTQYF
>16|TRBD1|TRBV6-1|TRBJ2-7|.
TGTGCCAGCAGTGAAAATGGGGACAGGGGGTCCTACGAGCAGTACTTC
CASSENGDRGSYEQYF
>13|TRBD1|TRBV15|TRBJ1-1|few
TGTGCCACCAGCCCCGGGACAGGGATTGCGGCTTTCTTT
CATSPGTGIAAFF
>15|TRBD2|TRBV7-2|TRBJ2-7|.
TGTGCCAGCAGCACAGGACTAGCGGGTTCCTACGAGCAGTACTTC
CASSTGLAGSYEQYF
>13|TRBD1|TRBV30|TRBJ2-1|few
TGTGCCTGGAGCGCTACAGGGGTTACTGAGCAGTTCTTC
CAWSATGVTEQFF
>14|.|TRBV15|TRBJ1-5|.
TGTGCCACCAGCAGCAGGGTGGGCAATCAGCCCCAGCATTTT
CATSSRVGNQPQHF
>14|.|TRBV5-4|TRBJ1-1|.
TGTGCCAGCAGGAGGGCGCGAGAGGTGGCTGAAGCTTTCTTT
CASRRAREVAEAFF
>14|.|TRBV6-6|TRBJ2-1|.
TGTGCCAGCAGTTGTGGGAGGCCGCGGAATGAGCAGTTCTTC
CASSCGRPRNEQFF